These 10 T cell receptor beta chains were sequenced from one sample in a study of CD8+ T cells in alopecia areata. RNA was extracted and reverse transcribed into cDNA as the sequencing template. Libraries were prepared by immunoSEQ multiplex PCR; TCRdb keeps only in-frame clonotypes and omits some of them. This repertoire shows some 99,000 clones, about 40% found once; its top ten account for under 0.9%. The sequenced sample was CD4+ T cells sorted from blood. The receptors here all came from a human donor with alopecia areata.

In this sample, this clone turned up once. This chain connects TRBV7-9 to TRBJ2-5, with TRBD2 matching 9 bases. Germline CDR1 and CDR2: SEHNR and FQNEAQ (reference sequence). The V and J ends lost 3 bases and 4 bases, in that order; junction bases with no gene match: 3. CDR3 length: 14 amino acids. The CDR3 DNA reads TGTGCCAGCAGCTTGGCGGGAGGGTCAGAGACCCAGTACTTC. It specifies CASSLAGGSETQYF.

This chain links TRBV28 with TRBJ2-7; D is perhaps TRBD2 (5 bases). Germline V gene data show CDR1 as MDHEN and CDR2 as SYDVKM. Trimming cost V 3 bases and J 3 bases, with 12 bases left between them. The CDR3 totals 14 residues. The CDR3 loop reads CASSFAGNNYEQYF. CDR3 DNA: TGTGCCAGCAGTTTTGCCGGGAACAACTACGAGCAGTACTTC.

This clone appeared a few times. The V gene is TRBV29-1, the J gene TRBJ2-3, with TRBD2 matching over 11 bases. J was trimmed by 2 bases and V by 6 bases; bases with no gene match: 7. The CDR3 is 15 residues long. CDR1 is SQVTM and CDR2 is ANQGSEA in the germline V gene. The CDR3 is CSVDKLAGATDTQYF. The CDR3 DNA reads TGCAGCGTCGACAAACTAGCGGGGGCCACAGATACGCAGTATTTT.

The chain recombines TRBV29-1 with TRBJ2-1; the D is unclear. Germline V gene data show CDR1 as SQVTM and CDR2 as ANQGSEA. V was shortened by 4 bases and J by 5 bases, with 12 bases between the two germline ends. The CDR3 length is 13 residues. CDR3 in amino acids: CSVVTPVHNEQFF. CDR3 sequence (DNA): TGCAGCGTTGTAACCCCCGTCCACAATGAGCAGTTCTTC.

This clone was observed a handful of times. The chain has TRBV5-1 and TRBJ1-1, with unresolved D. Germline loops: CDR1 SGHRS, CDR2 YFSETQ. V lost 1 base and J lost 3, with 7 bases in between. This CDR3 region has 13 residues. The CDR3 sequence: CASSLRPDTEAFF. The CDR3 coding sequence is TGCGCCAGCAGCTTGCGTCCAGACACTGAAGCTTTCTTT.

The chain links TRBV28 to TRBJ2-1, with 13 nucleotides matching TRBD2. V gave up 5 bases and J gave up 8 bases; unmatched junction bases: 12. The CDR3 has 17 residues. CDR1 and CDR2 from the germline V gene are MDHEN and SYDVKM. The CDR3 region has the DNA TGTGCCAGCAGTCCTCTTCAAACTAGCGGGAGGGCCGATGAGCAGTTCTTC. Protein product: CASSPLQTSGRADEQFF.

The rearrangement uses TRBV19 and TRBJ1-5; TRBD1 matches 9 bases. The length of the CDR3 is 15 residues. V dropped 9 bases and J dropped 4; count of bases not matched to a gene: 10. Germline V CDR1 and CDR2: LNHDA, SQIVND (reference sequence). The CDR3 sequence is CASLWGTGMNQPQHF. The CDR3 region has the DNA TGTGCCAGCCTTTGGGGGACAGGGATGAATCAGCCCCAGCATTTT.

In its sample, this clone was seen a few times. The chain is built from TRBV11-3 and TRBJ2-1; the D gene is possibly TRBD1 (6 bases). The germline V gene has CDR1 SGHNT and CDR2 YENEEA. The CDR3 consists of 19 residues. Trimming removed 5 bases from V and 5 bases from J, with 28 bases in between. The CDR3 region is CASSPRQAGFLSTDNEQFF. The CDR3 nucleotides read TGTGCCAGCAGCCCAAGACAGGCGGGTTTTCTATCTACGGACAATGAGCAGTTCTTC.

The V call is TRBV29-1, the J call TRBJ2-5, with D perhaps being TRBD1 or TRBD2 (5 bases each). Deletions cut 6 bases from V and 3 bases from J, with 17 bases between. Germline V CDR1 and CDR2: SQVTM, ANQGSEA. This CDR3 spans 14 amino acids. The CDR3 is CSVYRDGREETQYF. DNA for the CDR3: TGCAGCGTGTACCGGGACGGAAGAGAAGAGACCCAGTACTTC.

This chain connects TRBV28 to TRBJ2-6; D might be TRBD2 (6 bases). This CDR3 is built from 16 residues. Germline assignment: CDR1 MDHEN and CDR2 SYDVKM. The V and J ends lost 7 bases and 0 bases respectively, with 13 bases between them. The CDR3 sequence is CASTSVGSSGANVLTF. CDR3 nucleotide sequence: TGTGCCAGCACTTCAGTCGGGAGCTCTGGGGCCAACGTCCTGACTTTC.